This record covers a single TCR beta chain. Its antigen is as yet unknown. The data were taken from a study of shared clonotypes between healthy human individuals. As defined, naive CD8 cells were CD45RO-negative and positively selected for CCR7, with terminally differentiated effector memory CD45RA+ cells excluded. Broader study findings: In the sorted subsets, rarefaction showed sequencing was incomplete despite large depth.

Germline loops: CDR1 PRHDT, CDR2 FYEKMQ (reference sequence). The CDR3 runs to 13 residues. V dropped 5 bases and J dropped 5; count of bases not matched to a gene: 5. Once extracted for a subset, genomic DNA was divided evenly among several immunoSEQ plates. Libraries were prepared by immunoSEQ multiplex PCR; TCRdb keeps only in-frame clonotypes and omits some of them. Of roughly 1,800,000 clones in the sample, about 95% are singletons; the top ten hold less than 1.5%. The chain has TRBV13 and TRBJ2-7, with 8 nucleotides matching TRBD1. The TCR originated in a man aged 18 to 29 in good health. Sequencing was done on a sample of naive CD8+ T cells sorted from blood. CDR3 loop: CASSMARGHEQYF. The CDR3 DNA follows: TGTGCCAGCAGCATGGCCAGGGGGCACGAGCAGTACTTC.